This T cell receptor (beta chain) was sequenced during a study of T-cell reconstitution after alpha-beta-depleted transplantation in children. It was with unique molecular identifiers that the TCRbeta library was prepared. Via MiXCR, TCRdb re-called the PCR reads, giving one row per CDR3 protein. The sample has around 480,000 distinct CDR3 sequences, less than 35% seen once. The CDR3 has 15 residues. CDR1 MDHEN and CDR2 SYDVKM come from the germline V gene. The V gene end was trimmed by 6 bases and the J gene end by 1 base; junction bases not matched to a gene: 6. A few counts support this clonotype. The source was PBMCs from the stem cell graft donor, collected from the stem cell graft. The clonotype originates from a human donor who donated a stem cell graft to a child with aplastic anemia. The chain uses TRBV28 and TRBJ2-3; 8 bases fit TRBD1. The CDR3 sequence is CASRQDRVGTDTQYF. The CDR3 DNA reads TGTGCCAGCAGACAGGACAGGGTGGGCACAGATACGCAGTATTTT.